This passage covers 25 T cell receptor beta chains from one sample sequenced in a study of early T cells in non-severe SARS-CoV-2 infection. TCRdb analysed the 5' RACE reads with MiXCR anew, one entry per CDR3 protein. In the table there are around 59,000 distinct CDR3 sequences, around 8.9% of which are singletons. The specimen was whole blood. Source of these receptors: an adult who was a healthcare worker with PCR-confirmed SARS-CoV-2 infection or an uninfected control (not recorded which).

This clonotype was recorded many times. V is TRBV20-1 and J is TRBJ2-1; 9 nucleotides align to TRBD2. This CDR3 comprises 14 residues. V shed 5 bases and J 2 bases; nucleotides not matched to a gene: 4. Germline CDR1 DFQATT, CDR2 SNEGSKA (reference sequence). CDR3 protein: CSAGLATAYNEQFF. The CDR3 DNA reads TGCAGTGCTGGACTAGCGACGGCCTACAATGAGCAGTTCTTC.

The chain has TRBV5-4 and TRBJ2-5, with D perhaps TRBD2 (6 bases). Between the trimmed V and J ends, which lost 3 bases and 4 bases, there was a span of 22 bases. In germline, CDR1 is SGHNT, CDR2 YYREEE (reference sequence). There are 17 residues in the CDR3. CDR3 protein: CASSSTQTRRRGETQYF. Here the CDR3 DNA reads TGTGCCAGCAGCTCAACCCAGACTAGGAGGCGCGGAGAGACCCAGTACTTC.

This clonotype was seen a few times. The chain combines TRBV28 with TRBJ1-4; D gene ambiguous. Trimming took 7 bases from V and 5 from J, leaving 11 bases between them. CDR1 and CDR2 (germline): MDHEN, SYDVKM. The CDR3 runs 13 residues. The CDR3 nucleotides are TGTGCCAGCACTGGTCCGAACAATGAAAAACTGTTTTTT. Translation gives CASTGPNNEKLFF.

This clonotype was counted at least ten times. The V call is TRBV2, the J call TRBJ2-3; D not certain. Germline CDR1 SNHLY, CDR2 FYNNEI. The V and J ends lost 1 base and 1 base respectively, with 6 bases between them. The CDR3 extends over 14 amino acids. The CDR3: CASSEGYRTDTQYF. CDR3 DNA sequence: TGTGCCAGCAGTGAAGGGTACCGCACAGATACGCAGTATTTT.

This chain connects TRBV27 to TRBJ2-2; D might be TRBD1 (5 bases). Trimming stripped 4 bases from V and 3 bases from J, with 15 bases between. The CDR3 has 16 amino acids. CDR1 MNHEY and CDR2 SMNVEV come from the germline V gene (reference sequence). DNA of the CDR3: TGTGCCAGCAGTTCCCTTTTACAGGCGGACACCGGGGAGCTGTTTTTT. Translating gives CASSSLLQADTGELFF.

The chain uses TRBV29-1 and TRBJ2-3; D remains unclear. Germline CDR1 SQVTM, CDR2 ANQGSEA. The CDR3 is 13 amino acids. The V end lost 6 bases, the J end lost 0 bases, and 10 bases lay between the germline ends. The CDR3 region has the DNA TGCAGCGTCGAGTGGGATAGCACAGATACGCAGTATTTT. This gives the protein CSVEWDSTDTQYF.

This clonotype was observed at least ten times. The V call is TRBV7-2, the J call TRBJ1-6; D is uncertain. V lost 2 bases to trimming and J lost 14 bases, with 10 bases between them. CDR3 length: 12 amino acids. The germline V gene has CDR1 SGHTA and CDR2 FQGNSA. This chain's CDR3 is CASSLFISALHF. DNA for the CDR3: TGTGCCAGCAGCTTATTCATATCAGCCCTCCACTTT.

CDR3 loop: CASSPAGAWEQFF. Here the CDR3 DNA reads TGTGCCAGCAGTCCAGCCGGGGCATGGGAGCAGTTCTTC. The rearrangement links TRBV28 to TRBJ2-1, with D perhaps given as TRBD1 or TRBD2 (5 bases each). Trimming pared 5 bases from V and 10 bases from J, leaving 15 bases between. The CDR3 runs to 13 residues. Germline V gene lookup returns CDR1 MDHEN and CDR2 SYDVKM.

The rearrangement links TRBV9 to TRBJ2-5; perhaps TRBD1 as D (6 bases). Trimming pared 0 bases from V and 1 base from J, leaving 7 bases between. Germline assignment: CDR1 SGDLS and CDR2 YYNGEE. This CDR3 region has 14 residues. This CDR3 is CASSVGTVQETQYF. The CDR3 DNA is TGTGCCAGCAGCGTAGGGACAGTCCAAGAGACCCAGTACTTC.

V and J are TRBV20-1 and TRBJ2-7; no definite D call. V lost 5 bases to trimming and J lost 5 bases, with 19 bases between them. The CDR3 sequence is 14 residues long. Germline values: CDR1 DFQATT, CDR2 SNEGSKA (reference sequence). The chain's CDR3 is CSAEDGPFRDEQYF. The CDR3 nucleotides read TGCAGTGCTGAAGACGGCCCCTTTCGGGACGAGCAGTACTTC.

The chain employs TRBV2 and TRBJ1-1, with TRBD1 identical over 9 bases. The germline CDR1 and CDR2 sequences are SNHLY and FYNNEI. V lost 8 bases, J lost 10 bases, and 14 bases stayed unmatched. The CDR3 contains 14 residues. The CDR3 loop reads CASLRDRAGSGAFF. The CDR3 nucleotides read TGTGCCAGCCTTAGGGACAGGGCAGGATCAGGAGCTTTCTTT.

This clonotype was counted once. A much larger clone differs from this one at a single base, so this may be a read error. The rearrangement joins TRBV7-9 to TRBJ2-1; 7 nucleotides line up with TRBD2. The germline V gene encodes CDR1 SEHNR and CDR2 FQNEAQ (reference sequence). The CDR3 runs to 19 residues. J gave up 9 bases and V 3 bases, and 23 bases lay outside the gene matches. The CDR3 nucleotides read TGTGCCAGCAGCTTTAAAAGGTCAGCGTGGCTAGCGGACATCATTGAGCAGTTCTTC. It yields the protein CASSFKRSAWLADIIEQFF.

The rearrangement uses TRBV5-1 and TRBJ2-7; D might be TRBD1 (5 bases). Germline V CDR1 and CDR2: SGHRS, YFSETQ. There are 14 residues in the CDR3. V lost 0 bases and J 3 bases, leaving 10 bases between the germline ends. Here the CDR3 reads CASSLGGGDYEQYF. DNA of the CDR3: TGCGCCAGCAGCTTGGGGGGCGGCGACTACGAGCAGTACTTC. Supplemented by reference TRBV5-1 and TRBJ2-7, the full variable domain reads KAGVTQTPRYLIKTRGQQVTLSCSPISGHRSVSWYQQTPGQGLQFLFEYFSETQRNKGNFPGRFSGRQFSNSRSEMNVSTLELGDSALYLCASSLGGGDYEQYFGPGTRLTVT.

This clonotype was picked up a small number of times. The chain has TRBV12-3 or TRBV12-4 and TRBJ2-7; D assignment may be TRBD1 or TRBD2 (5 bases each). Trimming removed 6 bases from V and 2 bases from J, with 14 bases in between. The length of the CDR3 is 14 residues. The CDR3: CASSSGTYPYEQYF. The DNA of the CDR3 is TGTGCCAGCAGCTCCGGGACCTACCCCTACGAGCAGTACTTC.

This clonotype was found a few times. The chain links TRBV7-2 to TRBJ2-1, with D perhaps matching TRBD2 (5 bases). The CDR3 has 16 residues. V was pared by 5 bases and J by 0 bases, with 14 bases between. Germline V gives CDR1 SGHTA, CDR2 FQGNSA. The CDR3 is CASSPDWAGSYNEQFF. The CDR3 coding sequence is TGTGCCAGCAGCCCAGATTGGGCGGGCTCCTACAATGAGCAGTTCTTC.

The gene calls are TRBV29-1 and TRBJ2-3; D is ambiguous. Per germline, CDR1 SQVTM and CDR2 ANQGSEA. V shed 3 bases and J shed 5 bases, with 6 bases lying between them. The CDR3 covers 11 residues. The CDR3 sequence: CSVELGDTQYF. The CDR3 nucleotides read TGCAGCGTTGAGCTAGGAGATACGCAGTATTTT.

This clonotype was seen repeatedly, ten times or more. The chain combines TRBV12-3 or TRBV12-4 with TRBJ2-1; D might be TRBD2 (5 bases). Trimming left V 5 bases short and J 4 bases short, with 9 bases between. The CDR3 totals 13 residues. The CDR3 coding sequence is TGTGCCAGCAGTATAAGCGGATACAATGAGCAGTTCTTC. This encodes CASSISGYNEQFF.

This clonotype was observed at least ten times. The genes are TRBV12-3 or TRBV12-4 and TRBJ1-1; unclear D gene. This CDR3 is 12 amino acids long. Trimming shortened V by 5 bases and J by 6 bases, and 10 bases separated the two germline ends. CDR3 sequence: CASSPPKSEAFF. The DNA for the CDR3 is TGTGCCAGCAGTCCTCCCAAATCTGAAGCTTTCTTT.

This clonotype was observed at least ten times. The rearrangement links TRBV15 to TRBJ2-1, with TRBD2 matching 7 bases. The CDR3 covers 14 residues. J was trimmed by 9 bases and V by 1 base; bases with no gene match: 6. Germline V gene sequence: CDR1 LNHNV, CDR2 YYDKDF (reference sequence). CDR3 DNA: TGTGCCACCAGCAGAGTGGCGGGAGCAGGTGAGCAGTTCTTC. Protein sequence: CATSRVAGAGEQFF. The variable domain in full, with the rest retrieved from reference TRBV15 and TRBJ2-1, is DAMVIQNPRYQVTQFGKPVTLSCSQTLNHNVMYWYQQKSSQAPKLLFHYYDKDFNNEADTPDNFQSRRPNTSFCFLDIRSPGLGDTAMYLCATSRVAGAGEQFFGPGTRLTVL.

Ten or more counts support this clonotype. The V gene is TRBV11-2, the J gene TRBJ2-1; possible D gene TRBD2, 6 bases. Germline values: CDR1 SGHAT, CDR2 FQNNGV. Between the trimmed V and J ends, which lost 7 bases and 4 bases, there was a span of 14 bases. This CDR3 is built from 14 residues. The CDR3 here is CASTLASVYNEQFF. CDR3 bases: TGTGCCAGCACCCTTGCTAGCGTATACAATGAGCAGTTCTTC. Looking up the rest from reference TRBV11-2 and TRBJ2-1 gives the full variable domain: EAGVAQSPRYKIIEKRQSVAFWCNPISGHATLYWYQQILGQGPKLLIQFQNNGVVDDSQLPKDRFSAERLKGVDSTLKIQPAKLEDSAVYLCASTLASVYNEQFFGPGTRLTVL.

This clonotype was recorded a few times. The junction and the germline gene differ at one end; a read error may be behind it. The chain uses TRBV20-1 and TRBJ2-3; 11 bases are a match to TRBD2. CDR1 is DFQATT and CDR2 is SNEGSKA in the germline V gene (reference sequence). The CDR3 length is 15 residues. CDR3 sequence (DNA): TGCAGTGTTAGAAGAACTAGCGGGAGCTCAGATACGCAGTATTTT. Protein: CSVRRTSGSSDTQYF.

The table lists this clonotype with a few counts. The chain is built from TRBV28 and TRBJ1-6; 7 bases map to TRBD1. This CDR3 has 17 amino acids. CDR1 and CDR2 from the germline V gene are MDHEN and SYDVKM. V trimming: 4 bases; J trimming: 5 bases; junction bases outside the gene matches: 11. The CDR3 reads CASSSNRQGTNNSPLHF. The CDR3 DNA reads TGTGCCAGCAGTTCGAACCGACAGGGCACCAATAATTCACCCCTCCACTTT.

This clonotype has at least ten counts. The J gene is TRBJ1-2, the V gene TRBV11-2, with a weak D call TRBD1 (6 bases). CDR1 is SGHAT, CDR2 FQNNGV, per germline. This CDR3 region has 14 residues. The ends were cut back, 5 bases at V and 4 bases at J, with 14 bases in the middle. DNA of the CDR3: TGTGCCAGCAGCGCCCGACAGGACCCCTATGGCTACACCTTC. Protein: CASSARQDPYGYTF.

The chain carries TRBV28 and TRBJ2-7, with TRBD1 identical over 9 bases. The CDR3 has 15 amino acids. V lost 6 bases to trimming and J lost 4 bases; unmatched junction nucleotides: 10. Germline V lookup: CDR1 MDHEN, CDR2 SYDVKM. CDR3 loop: CASSSTGTGRYEQYF. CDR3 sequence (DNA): TGTGCCAGCAGCTCCACCGGGACAGGGCGATACGAGCAGTACTTC.

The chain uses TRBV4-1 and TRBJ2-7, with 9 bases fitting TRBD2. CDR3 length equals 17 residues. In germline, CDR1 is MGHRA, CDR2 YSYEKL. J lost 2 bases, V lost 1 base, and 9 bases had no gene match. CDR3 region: CASSQVHSGGGTYEQYF. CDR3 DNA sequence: TGCGCCAGCAGCCAAGTCCATAGCGGGGGCGGTACCTACGAGCAGTACTTC.